This TCR beta chain was sequenced in a study of blood T cell repertoires in COVID-19. Study details: Italy, Spain and the United States were the sources of the convalescent and acute COVID-19 samples.

In germline, CDR1 is SGHTS, CDR2 YDEGEE. The CDR3 consists of 17 residues. V shed 3 bases and J shed 0 bases, with 16 bases lying between them. The data were produced by immunoSEQ multiplex PCR, yet TCRdb's version contains in-frame clones alone and is incomplete. The repertoire holds 170,000 or so clones, with 88% as singletons. Recruits, aged about 18 to 95 years, lived in 24 US areas. The sample taken for sequencing was PBMCs or T cells enriched from blood (not recorded which). The gene calls are TRBV5-8 and TRBJ2-1; possible D gene TRBD1, 6 bases. The clonotype was recovered from a woman in her forties or fifties who had recovered from COVID-19. The CDR3 reads CASSSLRQASSYNEQFF. CDR3 coding DNA: TGTGCCAGCAGCTCCCTCCGACAGGCGAGCTCCTACAATGAGCAGTTCTTC.